Given below is one T cell receptor beta chain in context. Its target is not known. Tens of thousands of productive templates were obtained per sample on average. TCRdb keeps only in-frame clones here, not all; method: immunoSEQ multiplex PCR. In the table there are 35,000 to 50,000 clones, roughly 77% of which are singletons. Germline V lookup: CDR1 MNHEY, CDR2 SVGAGI. The CDR3 is 15 amino acids. The V end was cut by 0 bases, the J end by 4 bases, with 12 bases between. This entry comes from a study of STAT3 mutations in large granular lymphocyte leukemia. Study-wide points: At least one immunodominant TCR beta clonotype appeared in every T-cell large granular lymphocyte leukemia patient. Some patients had persisting codominant clonotypes that could mask small clones. After therapy, 6 of 18 patients switched clonotypes, all new clones STAT3 wild type.

V and J are TRBV6-5 and TRBJ2-5; either TRBD1 or TRBD2 may fit D (6 bases each). Sequenced sample: PBMCs. The TCR was taken from a human donor with T large granular lymphocyte leukemia. Some clones in this sample may be carry-over from other donors' samples. CDR3 coding DNA: TGTGCCAGCAGTTACTCTTCGGGGGCGCGAGAGACCCAGTACTTC. Protein sequence: CASSYSSGARETQYF.